The source of this T cell receptor (beta chain) is a study of spatial heterogeneity in lung cancer. Background on the study: Fewer alpha-chain than beta-chain sequences were consistently detected.

Described time point: sample taken at primary tumor resection. Unsorted whole RNA from tumor, nontumor lung or frozen PBMC underwent sequencing. A total of around 76 untreated early-stage non-small cell lung cancer patients served as donors. The CDR3 covers 11 residues. The V end was cut by 5 bases, the J end by 6 bases, with 11 bases between. Germline V gene sequence: CDR1 SQVTM, CDR2 ANQGSEA. Findings and limits, study-wide: Relative to follow-up, resection was when ubiquitous expanded tumor TCRs appeared more in blood.

TCRdb reprocessed the 5' RACE reads with MiXCR, giving one entry per CDR3 protein. The data contain some 5,000 distinct CDR3 sequences, approximately 28% of them singletons. This clonotype was seen a few times. The antigen remains unidentified. This specimen was PBMCs, taken at surgery. This clonotype was sampled from a male donor with early-stage non-small cell lung cancer. The chain carries TRBV29-1 and TRBJ2-7; a possible D gene is TRBD1 (5 bases). The CDR3 DNA sequence: TGCAGCGTTATAAGGGGTCGCGAGCAGTACTTC. Protein product: CSVIRGREQYF.